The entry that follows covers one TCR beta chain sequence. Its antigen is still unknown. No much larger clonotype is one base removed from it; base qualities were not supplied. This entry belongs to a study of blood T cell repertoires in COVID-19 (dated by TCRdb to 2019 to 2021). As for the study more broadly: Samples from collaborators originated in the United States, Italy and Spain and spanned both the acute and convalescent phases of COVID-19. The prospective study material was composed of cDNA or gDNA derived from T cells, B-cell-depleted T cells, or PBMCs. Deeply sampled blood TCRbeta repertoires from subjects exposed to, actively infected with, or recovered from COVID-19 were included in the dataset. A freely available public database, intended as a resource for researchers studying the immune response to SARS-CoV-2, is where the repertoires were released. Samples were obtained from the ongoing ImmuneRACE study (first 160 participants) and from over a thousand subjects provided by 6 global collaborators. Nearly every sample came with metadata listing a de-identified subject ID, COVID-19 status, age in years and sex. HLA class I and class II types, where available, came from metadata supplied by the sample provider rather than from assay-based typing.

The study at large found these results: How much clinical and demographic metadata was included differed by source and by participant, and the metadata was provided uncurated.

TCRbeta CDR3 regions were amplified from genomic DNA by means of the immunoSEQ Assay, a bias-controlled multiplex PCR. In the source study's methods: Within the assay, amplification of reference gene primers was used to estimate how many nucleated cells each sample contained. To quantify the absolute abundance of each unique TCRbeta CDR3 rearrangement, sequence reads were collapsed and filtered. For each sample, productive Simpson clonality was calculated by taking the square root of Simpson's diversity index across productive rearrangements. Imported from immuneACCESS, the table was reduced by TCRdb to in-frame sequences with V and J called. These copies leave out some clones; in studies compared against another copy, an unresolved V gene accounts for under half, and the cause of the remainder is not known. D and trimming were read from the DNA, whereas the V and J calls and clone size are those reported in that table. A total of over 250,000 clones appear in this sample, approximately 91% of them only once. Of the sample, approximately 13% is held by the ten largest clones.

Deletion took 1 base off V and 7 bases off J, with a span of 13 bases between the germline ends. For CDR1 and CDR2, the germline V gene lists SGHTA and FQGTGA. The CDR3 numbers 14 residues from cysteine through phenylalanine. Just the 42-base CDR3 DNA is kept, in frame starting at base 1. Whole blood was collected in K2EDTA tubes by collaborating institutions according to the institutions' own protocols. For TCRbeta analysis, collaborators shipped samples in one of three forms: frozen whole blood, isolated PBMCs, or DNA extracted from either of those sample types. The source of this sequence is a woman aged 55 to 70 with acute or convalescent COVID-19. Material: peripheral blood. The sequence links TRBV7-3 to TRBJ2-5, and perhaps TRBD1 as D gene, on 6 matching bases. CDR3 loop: CASSLNGEGGTQYF. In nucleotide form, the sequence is TGTGCCAGCAGCTTAAATGGGGAAGGGGGGACCCAGTACTTC.